This TCR beta chain comes out of a study of T cells in Graves' hyperthyroidism and ophthalmopathy. The CDR3 runs to 14 residues. CDR1 is SGHDT and CDR2 is YYEEEE in the germline V gene. Based on clinical symptoms, serum thyroxine and TRAb, thyroid ultrasound and orbital computed tomography, diagnoses were reached. Amplified TCR beta CDR3 regions came from RNA transcripts. During a first-round RT-PCR of the TCR CDR3, the HTBI primer set was used. TCRdb reanalysed the multiplex PCR reads using MiXCR and keeps one entry per CDR3 protein. Counted here are 340,000 or so distinct CDR3 sequences, roughly 20% occurring once; the ten biggest clones make up under 55%. Notes on this clonotype: Its antigen is still unknown. The junction and the germline gene differ at one end; a read error may be behind it.

Broader study findings: In validation, the model predicted ophthalmopathy. These predictions came a median about 6 months before onset.

Sequenced sample: blood. V and J are TRBV5-6 and TRBJ2-1; 11 positions agree with TRBD1. This TCR was recovered from a woman aged 45-59 years with Graves' hyperthyroidism. As DNA, the CDR3 is TGTACCAGCAGCTACGGACAGGGGGCAATTGAGCAGTTCTTC. Translated: CTSSYGQGAIEQFF.